This T cell receptor (beta chain) was retrieved from a study of blood T cells in healthy people across ages. J lost 1 base, V lost 5 bases, and 5 bases had no gene match. CDR1 and CDR2 from the germline V gene are SQVTM and ANQGSEA. The CDR3 sequence is 14 residues long. The authors ran a second PCR of about 6 to 11 cycles using a sample-barcoded 5' primer and a J-beta primer mix. Each of the cDNA molecules was tagged by a template-switch adaptor with 12 random nucleotides. TCRdb analysed the 5' RACE reads with MiXCR anew, one entry per CDR3 protein. The table lists hundreds of thousands of distinct CDR3 sequences, approximately 25% of them singletons. This same sample was also part of a study on T cells of mothers and their children. That investigation notes: No persistent microchimeric T cell clones were detected.

The sequencing sample was made of blood. The clonotype was recovered from a boy aged 5-17 years in good health. V is TRBV29-1 and J is TRBJ1-3; 7 positions match TRBD1. The CDR3 DNA reads as TGCAGCGTTCATCCGGGACAGTCTGGAAACACCATATATTTT. This encodes CSVHPGQSGNTIYF.